Listed here is a single TCR beta chain. The data were taken from a study of blood T cell repertoires in COVID-19. Measured with immunoSEQ multiplex PCR; TCRdb has only the in-frame clones, and not every one. The table lists about 140,000 clones, around 78% of them singletons. The length of the CDR3 is 12 residues. Deletions cut 4 bases from V and 4 bases from J, with 2 bases between. CDR1 and CDR2 from the germline V gene are MNHEY and SMNVEV (reference sequence). V usage is TRBV27 and J usage is TRBJ2-6; no definite D call. This receptor was obtained from a woman aged 60-70 years with acute or convalescent COVID-19. The sequencing sample was made of peripheral blood. The CDR3 DNA is TGTGCCAGCAGTTCAGGGGCCAACGTCCTGACTTTC. Translating it yields CASSSGANVLTF.